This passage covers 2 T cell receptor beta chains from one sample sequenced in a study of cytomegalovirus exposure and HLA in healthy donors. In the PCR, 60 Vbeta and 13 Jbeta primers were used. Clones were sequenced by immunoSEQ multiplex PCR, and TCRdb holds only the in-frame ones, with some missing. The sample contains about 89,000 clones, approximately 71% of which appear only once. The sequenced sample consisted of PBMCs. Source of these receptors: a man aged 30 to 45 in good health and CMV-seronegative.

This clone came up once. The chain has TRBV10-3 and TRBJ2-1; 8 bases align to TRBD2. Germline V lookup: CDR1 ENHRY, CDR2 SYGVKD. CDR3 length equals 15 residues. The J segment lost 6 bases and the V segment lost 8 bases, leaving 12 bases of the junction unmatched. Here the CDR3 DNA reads TGTGCCATCGGAGGGACTAGTGATATGCTCAATGAGCAGTTCTTC. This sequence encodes CAIGGTSDMLNEQFF.

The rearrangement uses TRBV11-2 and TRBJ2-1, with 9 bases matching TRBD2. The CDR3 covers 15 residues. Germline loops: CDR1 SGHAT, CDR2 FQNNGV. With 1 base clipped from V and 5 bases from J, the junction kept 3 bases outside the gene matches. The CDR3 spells CASSLGSSGNNEQFF. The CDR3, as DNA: TGTGCCAGCAGCTTAGGGTCTAGCGGGAACAATGAGCAGTTCTTC.